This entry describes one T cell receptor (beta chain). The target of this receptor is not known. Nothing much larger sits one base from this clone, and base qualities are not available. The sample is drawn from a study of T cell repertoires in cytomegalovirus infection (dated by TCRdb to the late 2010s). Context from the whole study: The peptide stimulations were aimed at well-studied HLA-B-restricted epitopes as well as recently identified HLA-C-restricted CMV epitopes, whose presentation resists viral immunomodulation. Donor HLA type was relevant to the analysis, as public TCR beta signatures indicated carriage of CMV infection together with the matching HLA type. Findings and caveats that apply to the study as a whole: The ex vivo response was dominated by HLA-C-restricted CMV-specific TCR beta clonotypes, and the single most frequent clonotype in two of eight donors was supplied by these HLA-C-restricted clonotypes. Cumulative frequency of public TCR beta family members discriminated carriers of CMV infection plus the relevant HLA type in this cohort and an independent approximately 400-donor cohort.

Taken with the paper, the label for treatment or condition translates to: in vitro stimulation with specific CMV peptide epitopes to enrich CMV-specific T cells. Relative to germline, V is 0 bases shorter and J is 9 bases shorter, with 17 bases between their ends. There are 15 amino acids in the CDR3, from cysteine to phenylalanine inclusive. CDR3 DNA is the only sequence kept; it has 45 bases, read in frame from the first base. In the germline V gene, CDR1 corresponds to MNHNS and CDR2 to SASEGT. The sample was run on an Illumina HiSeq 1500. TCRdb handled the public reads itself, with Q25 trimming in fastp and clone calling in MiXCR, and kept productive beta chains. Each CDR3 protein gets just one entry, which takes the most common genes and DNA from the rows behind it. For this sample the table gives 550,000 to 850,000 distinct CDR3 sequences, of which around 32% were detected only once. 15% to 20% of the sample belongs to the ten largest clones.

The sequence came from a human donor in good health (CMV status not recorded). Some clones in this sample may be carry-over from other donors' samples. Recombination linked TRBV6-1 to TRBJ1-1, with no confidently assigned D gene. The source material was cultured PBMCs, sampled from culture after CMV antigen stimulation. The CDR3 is CASSEAGIGVAQAFF. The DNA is TGTGCCAGCAGTGAAGCGGGAATCGGGGTAGCTCAAGCTTTCTTT.